What follows are 21 T cell receptor beta chains derived from one specimen sequenced in a study of blood T cell repertoires in COVID-19. TCRdb's table, derived via immunoSEQ multiplex PCR, lists solely in-frame clones and lacks some. The data contain roughly 110,000 clones, around nine tenths of them seen just once; the ten biggest clones take up approximately 4.7%. Sequences were obtained from peripheral blood. The receptor set was obtained from a man aged 35 to 55 with acute or convalescent COVID-19.

This clone was seen a single time. J is TRBJ2-7 and V is TRBV5-5, with D unclear. The CDR3 extends over 12 amino acids. Germline loops: CDR1 SGHKS, CDR2 YYEKEE (reference sequence). The V and J ends lost 2 bases and 6 bases respectively, with 9 bases between them. CDR3 amino acids: CASSFQVGEQYF. The CDR3 bases are TGTGCCAGCAGCTTCCAGGTGGGCGAGCAGTACTTC.

The chain is built from TRBV7-9 and TRBJ1-4, with TRBD1 as a possible D gene (6 bases). Trimming removed 2 bases at V and 7 bases at J, with 14 bases between. The CDR3 has 15 amino acids. Germline values: CDR1 SEHNR, CDR2 FQNEAQ (reference sequence). The DNA for the CDR3 is TGTGCCAGCAGCTTATTCGGGGGGCAATCTGAAAAACTGTTTTTT. This codes for CASSLFGGQSEKLFF.

This clone was seen just once. The chain joins TRBV24-1 to TRBJ1-2; TRBD1 matches at 10 bases. Trimming removed 7 bases from V and 6 bases from J; junction bases left unmatched: 16. This CDR3 is 17 amino acids long. CDR1 is KGHDR and CDR2 is SFDVKD in the germline V gene. CDR3 sequence reads: CATSAGTGAWRVDGYTF. CDR3 sequence (DNA): TGTGCCACCAGCGCCGGGACAGGGGCCTGGAGAGTAGATGGCTACACCTTC.

V usage is TRBV27 and J usage is TRBJ1-2, with 7 bases that match TRBD1. CDR3 length: 16 amino acids. Germline loops: CDR1 MNHEY, CDR2 SMNVEV (reference sequence). V lost 0 bases and J lost 7; bases outside the gene matches: 11. As DNA, the CDR3 is TGTGCCAGCAGTTTATCGCCCCGGGACAGTGTGGGTGGCTACACCTTC. Protein: CASSLSPRDSVGGYTF.

The V gene is TRBV5-5, the J gene TRBJ2-4; 10 bases match TRBD2. The CDR3 spans 17 residues. The V and J ends lost 4 bases and 1 base, in that order; junction bases with no gene match: 8. Germline-derived CDR1 and CDR2 are SGHKS and YYEKEE (reference sequence). Here the CDR3 DNA reads TGTGCCAGCAGCCTCCGACTAGCGGGTTGGGCCAAAAACATTCAGTACTTC. Protein: CASSLRLAGWAKNIQYF. Full variable domain (rest looked up from reference TRBV5-5 and TRBJ2-4): DAGVTQSPTHLIKTRGQQVTLRCSPISGHKSVSWYQQVLGQGPQFIFQYYEKEERGRGNFPDRFSARQFPNYSSELNVNALLLGDSALYLCASSLRLAGWAKNIQYFGAGTRLSVL.

The gene calls are TRBV29-1 and TRBJ2-3; unclear D gene. Trimming shortened V by 6 bases and J by 2 bases, and 9 bases separated the two germline ends. CDR1 is SQVTM and CDR2 is ANQGSEA in the germline V gene. The CDR3 runs 12 residues. The CDR3 DNA reads TGCAGCGTGCGACTTGCCACAGATACGCAGTATTTT. Amino acids: CSVRLATDTQYF.

The chain recombines TRBV3-1 (or the pseudogene TRBV3-2) with TRBJ1-2, with a weak D call TRBD1 (6 bases). The CDR3 runs 13 residues. Germline V gene data show CDR1 as LGHDT and CDR2 as YNNKEL (reference sequence). Trimming removed 4 bases at V and 4 bases at J, with 10 bases between. CDR3 protein: CASSPGVVYGYTF. The DNA of the CDR3 is TGTGCCAGCAGCCCAGGGGTAGTCTATGGCTACACCTTC.

The V call is TRBV5-4, the J call TRBJ1-1; D is unresolved. Germline assignment: CDR1 SGHNT and CDR2 YYREEE (reference sequence). Trimming stripped 4 bases from V and 2 bases from J, with 12 bases between. This CDR3 has 14 residues. The DNA of the CDR3 is TGTGCCAGCAGCAGCGGGAGCGCAAACACTGAAGCTTTCTTT. Its protein is CASSSGSANTEAFF.

The chain carries TRBV2 and TRBJ1-6; D gene ambiguous. Germline V gene data show CDR1 as SNHLY and CDR2 as FYNNEI. This CDR3 is built from 15 residues. The V and J ends lost 3 bases and 3 bases respectively, with 9 bases between them. CDR3 amino acids: CASSDEHHYNSPLHF. The CDR3, as DNA: TGTGCCAGCAGTGATGAACACCACTATAATTCACCCCTCCACTTT.

This clone occurred a few times. The rearrangement uses TRBV5-4 and TRBJ1-6; TRBD1 is a possible D gene (6 bases). The CDR3 runs to 14 residues. V was pared by 4 bases and J by 3 bases, with 8 bases between. Per the germline V gene, CDR1 is SGHNT and CDR2 is YYREEE (reference sequence). CDR3 protein: CASSPQGYNSPLHF. The CDR3 region has the DNA TGTGCCAGCAGCCCACAGGGCTATAATTCACCCCTCCACTTT.

V is TRBV7-2 and J is TRBJ2-4; 8 positions agree with TRBD2. CDR1 SGHTA and CDR2 FQGNSA come from the germline V gene. CDR3 size: 14 residues. V lost 5 bases and J lost 9; bases outside the gene matches: 9. This chain's CDR3 is CASSPGLAESIQYF. The CDR3 DNA reads TGTGCCAGCAGCCCAGGACTAGCCGAAAGCATTCAGTACTTC. Full variable domain (missing parts from reference TRBV7-2 and TRBJ2-4): GAGVSQSPSNKVTEKGKDVELRCDPISGHTALYWYRQSLGQGLEFLIYFQGNSAPDKSGLPSDRFSAERTGGSVSTLTIQRTQQEDSAVYLCASSPGLAESIQYFGAGTRLSVL.

The gene calls are TRBV6-5 and TRBJ2-7, with TRBD2 matching 8 bases. Germline assignment: CDR1 MNHEY and CDR2 SVGAGI. V lost 4 bases and J lost 3; bases outside the gene matches: 11. The CDR3 totals 16 residues. The CDR3 protein is CASSLSPSGRDYEQYF. In DNA form, the CDR3 reads TGTGCCAGCAGTTTGAGCCCTAGCGGGCGGGACTACGAGCAGTACTTC.

The chain couples TRBV5-5 to TRBJ1-2; D call uncertain. CDR1 SGHKS and CDR2 YYEKEE come from the germline V gene (reference sequence). This CDR3 spans 12 amino acids. The germline V and J ends were trimmed by 0 bases and 3 bases, with 3 bases remaining between them. The CDR3 DNA sequence: TGTGCCAGCAGCTTGGCCGACTATGGCTACACCTTC. It yields the protein CASSLADYGYTF.

The DNA of the CDR3 is TGCGCCAGCAGTCGAATCCGGGACAGGGAGGACACTGAAGCTTTCTTT. It is translated as CASSRIRDREDTEAFF. This chain connects TRBV23-1 to TRBJ1-1, with 9 bases matching TRBD1. TRBV23-1 has ORF status, its function being uncertain. The length of the CDR3 is 16 residues. Trimming removed 4 bases from V and 3 bases from J; junction bases left unmatched: 9.

The rearrangement joins TRBV6-5 to TRBJ1-3; no clear D. With 6 bases removed from V and 4 bases from J, the gap between germline ends came to 10 bases. The germline V gene encodes CDR1 MNHEY and CDR2 SVGAGI. The CDR3 loop spans 13 amino acids. CDR3 coding DNA: TGTGCCAGCAGCGTGACACGGGGAAACACCATATATTTT. Its translation: CASSVTRGNTIYF.

The count of this clone is one. The rearrangement links TRBV30 to TRBJ2-1; TRBD2 agrees at 15 bases. Germline lookup yields CDR1 GTSNPN and CDR2 SVGIG (reference sequence). The CDR3 contains 18 residues. Germline trimming cut 0 bases from V and 9 bases from J; bases unmatched to any gene: 12. The DNA of the CDR3 is TGTGCCTGGAGTGTACTACGGACTAGCGGGAGGGGCCCGAGTGAGCAGTTCTTC. Translated, it gives CAWSVLRTSGRGPSEQFF.

This chain connects TRBV6-6 to TRBJ1-2; the match to TRBD1 covers 7 bases. Germline V gene sequence: CDR1 MNHNY, CDR2 SVGAGI (reference sequence). CDR3 size: 15 residues. The J segment lost 8 bases and the V segment lost 2 bases, leaving 11 bases of the junction unmatched. The CDR3 sequence: CASSYTGVQVLGYTF. In DNA, the CDR3 is TGTGCCAGCAGTTACACAGGGGTACAGGTCCTAGGCTACACCTTC.

This clone is a singleton in its sample. The V and J genes are TRBV5-1 and TRBJ1-1; weak D call: TRBD1 (5 bases). V lost 3 bases and J lost 4, with 16 bases in between. Germline values: CDR1 SGHRS, CDR2 YFSETQ. This CDR3 has 15 residues. In DNA form, the CDR3 reads TGCGCCAGCAGCTCCCTACAAGTAGGGGTCACTGAAGCTTTCTTT. Protein product: CASSSLQVGVTEAFF.

The genes are TRBV18 and TRBJ1-6, with D unresolved. The CDR3 length is 12 residues. The V end was cut by 6 bases, the J end by 7 bases, with 7 bases between. Germline V gene data show CDR1 as KGHSH and CDR2 as LQKENI. CDR3 in DNA: TGTGCCAGCTCGCTTAGAAATTCACCCCTCCACTTT. Translated, it gives CASSLRNSPLHF.

This clone has just one count. The chain has TRBV7-2 and TRBJ2-5, with D perhaps TRBD2 (6 bases). V dropped 5 bases and J dropped 5 bases, with 18 bases sitting between them. The CDR3 is made up of 15 amino acids. CDR1 SGHTA and CDR2 FQGNSA come from the germline V gene. The CDR3 nucleotides are TGTGCCAGCAGCACTAAGGGGACTTACGGGGAGACCCAGTACTTC. Its translation is CASSTKGTYGETQYF.

The chain links TRBV19 to TRBJ1-5; 7 nucleotides line up with TRBD1. J lost 6 bases, V lost 5 bases, and 10 bases had no gene match. The CDR3 is made up of 15 amino acids. CDR1 and CDR2 from the germline V gene are LNHDA and SQIVND (reference sequence). The CDR3 region has the DNA TGTGCCAGTAGTCCAAAAACAGGGGTTCGTCAGCCCCAGCATTTT. Translation gives CASSPKTGVRQPQHF.